This T cell receptor beta chain was observed in a study of blood T cell repertoires in COVID-19. At the level of the study: The cDNA or gDNA used as material had been derived from T cells, B-cell-depleted T cells, or PBMCs.

Profiled with immunoSEQ multiplex PCR; TCRdb holds only in-frame clones, not every one. The data show 250,000 to 350,000 clones, approximately 90% seen once. The sequencing input was peripheral blood. The source is a woman in her fifties or sixties with COVID-19, enrolled during active disease.

CDR3 sequence reads: CASSVATTQGYNEQFF. CDR3 coding DNA: TGTGCCAGCAGCGTAGCTACTACCCAGGGGTACAATGAGCAGTTCTTC. This chain links TRBV9 with TRBJ2-1; TRBD1 is a possible D gene (6 bases). Per germline, CDR1 SGDLS and CDR2 YYNGEE. The CDR3 spans 16 residues. The V end lost 0 bases, the J end lost 4 bases, and 14 bases lay between the germline ends.